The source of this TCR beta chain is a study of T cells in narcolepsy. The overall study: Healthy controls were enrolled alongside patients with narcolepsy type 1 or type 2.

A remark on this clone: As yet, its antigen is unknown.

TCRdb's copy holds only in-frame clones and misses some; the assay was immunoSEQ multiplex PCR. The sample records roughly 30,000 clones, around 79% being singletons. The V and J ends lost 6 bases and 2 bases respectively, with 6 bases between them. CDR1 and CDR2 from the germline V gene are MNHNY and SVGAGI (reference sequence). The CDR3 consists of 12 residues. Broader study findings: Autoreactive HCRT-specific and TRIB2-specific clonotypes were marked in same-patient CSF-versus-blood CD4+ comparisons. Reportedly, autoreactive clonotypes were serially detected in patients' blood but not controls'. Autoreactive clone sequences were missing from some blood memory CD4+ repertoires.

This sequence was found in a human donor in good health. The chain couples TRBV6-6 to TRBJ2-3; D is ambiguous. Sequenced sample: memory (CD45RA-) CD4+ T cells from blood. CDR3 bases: TGTGCCAGCAGCCGAGCCACAGATACGCAGTATTTT. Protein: CASSRATDTQYF.